The 11 T cell receptor beta chains below all came from one sample that was sequenced in a study of T-cell reconstitution after alpha-beta-depleted transplantation in children. Unique molecular identifiers were built into the TCRbeta library. TCRdb ran MiXCR on the PCR reads and lists one entry per CDR3 protein. The profile shows approximately 270,000 distinct CDR3 sequences, under 30% of them singletons. Source: PBMCs, mostly from graft donor cells, taken 360 days after TCRalphabeta/CD19-depleted stem cell transplant. The receptors originated from a female patient aged 2-9 years who had a stem cell transplant for congenital amegakaryocytic thrombocytopenia, so the T cells may come from the graft donor.

This clonotype was picked up a small number of times. The chain uses TRBV27 and TRBJ2-1; TRBD2 matches at 7 bases. V gave up 4 bases and J gave up 9 bases; unmatched junction bases: 3. This CDR3 region has 12 residues. Germline lookup yields CDR1 MNHEY and CDR2 SMNVEV (reference sequence). Written as DNA, the CDR3 is TGTGCCAGCAGTTCGTGGACTAGTGAGCAGTTCTTC. Its translation: CASSSWTSEQFF.

This clonotype turned up a few times. Its ends do not fully match the called genes, so a read error is possible. V is TRBV4-2 and J is TRBJ2-7; TRBD1 aligns across 7 bases. Germline CDR1 is LGHNA and CDR2 is YNFKEQ. The CDR3 has 15 residues. The CDR3 spells CASSQERDSSYEQYF. CDR3 bases: TGTGCCAGCAGTCAAGAAAGGGACAGCTCCTACGAGCAGTACTTC.

This chain connects TRBV20-1 to TRBJ2-3; D possibly uses TRBD1 or TRBD2 (6 bases each). This CDR3 is built from 18 residues. V dropped 0 bases and J dropped 1 base, with 20 bases sitting between them. In germline, CDR1 is DFQATT, CDR2 SNEGSKA (reference sequence). This chain's CDR3 is CSARDRGLFPTGTDTQYF. The CDR3 DNA reads as TGCAGTGCTAGAGACCGGGGGCTTTTTCCGACGGGCACAGATACGCAGTATTTT.

The V gene is TRBV27, the J gene TRBJ2-5; D unclear. V lost 3 bases and J 2 bases, leaving 7 bases between the germline ends. This CDR3 has 13 amino acids. Germline V gene lookup returns CDR1 MNHEY and CDR2 SMNVEV (reference sequence). The CDR3: CASSFMGQETQYF. The DNA of the CDR3 is TGTGCCAGCAGTTTTATGGGGCAAGAGACCCAGTACTTC.

This clonotype showed up just a few times. The J gene is TRBJ1-1, the V gene TRBV20-1; perhaps TRBD1 as D (5 bases). This CDR3 has 12 amino acids. The germline V gene has CDR1 DFQATT and CDR2 SNEGSKA (reference sequence). The V end lost 5 bases, the J end lost 3 bases, and 10 bases lay between the germline ends. CDR3 sequence: CSARRQYTEAFF. CDR3 sequence (DNA): TGCAGTGCTCGCAGACAGTACACTGAAGCTTTCTTT.

This sequence joins TRBV30 and TRBJ1-2; TRBD1 matches 9 bases. Germline V gene data show CDR1 as GTSNPN and CDR2 as SVGIG (reference sequence). CDR3 length: 14 residues. The ends lost 5 bases at V and 4 bases at J; junction bases unmatched: 8. CDR3 region: CAWLRDRASYGYTF. CDR3 nucleotide sequence: TGTGCCTGGCTTCGGGACAGGGCGAGCTATGGCTACACCTTC.

This clonotype appeared a few times. The chain joins TRBV5-5 to TRBJ2-7, with D possibly TRBD1 on 6 matching bases. The germline V gene encodes CDR1 SGHKS and CDR2 YYEKEE (reference sequence). The CDR3 is made up of 13 amino acids. Trimming removed 4 bases at V and 1 base at J, with 9 bases between. This chain's CDR3 is CASSTDRSYEQYF. The CDR3 DNA reads as TGTGCCAGCAGCACCGACAGGTCCTACGAGCAGTACTTC.

This clonotype was counted a few times. V is TRBV20-1 and J is TRBJ1-1; D not resolved. Trimming took 4 bases from V and 11 from J, leaving 20 bases between them. The CDR3 extends over 13 amino acids. The germline CDR1 and CDR2 sequences are DFQATT and SNEGSKA (reference sequence). The CDR3 coding sequence is TGCAGTGCTAAACCCAGCTTTTTAGGTCAGGCTTTCTTT. Translating it yields CSAKPSFLGQAFF.

This clonotype has only a few counts. The chain recombines TRBV7-9 with TRBJ2-5; D is unclear. Looked up from germline, CDR1 is SEHNR and CDR2 is FQNEAQ (reference sequence). V lost 5 bases, J lost 5 bases, and 15 bases lay in between. The CDR3 runs 14 residues. As DNA, the CDR3 is TGTGCCAGCAGCCTCCCATCAACTTGGGAGACCCAGTACTTC. It encodes CASSLPSTWETQYF.

The CDR3 loop is CASSPGTSGSGQYF. The CDR3 bases are TGTGCCAGCTCACCTGGGACTAGCGGGAGCGGGCAGTATTTT. This chain links TRBV18 with TRBJ2-3; 14 nucleotides match TRBD2. The CDR3 covers 14 residues. Trimming took 3 bases from V and 11 from J; bases not matched to a gene: 4. Germline V CDR1 and CDR2: KGHSH, LQKENI.

The chain has TRBV7-2 and TRBJ2-5; D gene uncertain. V was clipped by 5 bases and J by 5 bases, with 18 bases between them. Germline V gene data show CDR1 as SGHTA and CDR2 as FQGNSA. This CDR3 spans 15 amino acids. The CDR3 reads CASSQFLVAAETQYF. The CDR3 nucleotides are TGTGCCAGCAGCCAATTCCTAGTGGCGGCGGAGACCCAGTACTTC.